One sample yielded the 23 T cell receptor beta chains listed below, sequenced in a study of T cell responses to AZD1222 COVID-19 vaccine (dated by TCRdb to the early 2020s). Read against the paper, the sample's time point label means: about 28 days (+/-7) after the second vaccine dose. Libraries were built with the immunoSEQ multiplex PCR assay. The immuneACCESS repertoire file appears here via TCRdb, limited to in-frame rearrangements. These files lack a portion of the clones; in checked studies, under half of the deficit traces to unresolved V genes, and the cause of the others is not known. The sample yields some 120,000 clones; around 91% were counted once. The ten largest make up approximately 1.4% of the sample. Material: peripheral blood, obtained 28 days after the second AZD1222 dose. The receptors shown here come from an adult who received the AZD1222 COVID-19 vaccine.

This chain uses TRBV5-4 with TRBJ2-1, with no clear D. V lost 2 bases and J 8 bases, leaving 14 bases between the germline ends. Germline V gene data show CDR1 as SGHNT and CDR2 as YYREEE (reference sequence). The CDR3 has 14 residues. In DNA, the CDR3 is TGTGCCAGCAGCTTTAGATCCGGCGAGGATGAGCAGTTCTTC. It translates to CASSFRSGEDEQFF.

V usage is TRBV5-8 and J usage is TRBJ1-5, with TRBD1 matching over 7 bases. This CDR3 spans 14 amino acids. V gave up 4 bases and J gave up 4 bases; unmatched junction bases: 5. Germline values: CDR1 SGHTS, CDR2 YDEGEE. CDR3 loop: CASSPRTGNQPQHF. For the CDR3, the DNA is TGTGCCAGCAGCCCGCGGACAGGTAATCAGCCCCAGCATTTT.

The V gene is TRBV7-9, the J gene TRBJ2-4; D might be TRBD2 (5 bases). Looked up from germline, CDR1 is SEHNR and CDR2 is FQNEAQ (reference sequence). This CDR3 is built from 15 residues. The V and J ends lost 1 base and 1 base respectively, with 8 bases between them. CDR3 sequence (DNA): TGTGCCAGCAGCTTAGATCCGGGGGCCAAAAACATTCAGTACTTC. Its protein is CASSLDPGAKNIQYF.

The V and J genes are TRBV6-5 and TRBJ1-5; D perhaps matches TRBD1 (6 bases). V was cut by 0 bases and J by 5 bases, with 14 bases left in between. Per the germline V gene, CDR1 is MNHEY and CDR2 is SVGAGI. This CDR3 is 16 amino acids long. The DNA for the CDR3 is TGTGCCAGCAGTTACTCTCACAGGGTTGCAGATCAGCCCCAGCATTTT. Translating it yields CASSYSHRVADQPQHF.

V and J are TRBV5-6 and TRBJ2-7; 7 positions agree with TRBD2. CDR1 and CDR2 (germline): SGHDT, YYEEEE. The CDR3 runs to 13 residues. J lost 5 bases, V lost 4 bases, and 6 bases had no gene match. The CDR3 DNA sequence: TGTGCCAGCAGCGTGTGGGAGGGCGACGAGCAGTACTTC. Protein product: CASSVWEGDEQYF.

In its sample, this clone was seen once. The rearrangement joins TRBV14 to TRBJ1-6, with no clear D. The CDR3 is 15 residues long. The V gene's germline CDR1 is SGHDN and CDR2 FVKESK. Deletions cut 0 bases from V and 9 bases from J, with 12 bases between. The CDR3 is CASSQEGSGFSPLHF. The CDR3 bases are TGTGCCAGCAGCCAAGAGGGGTCCGGATTTTCACCCCTCCACTTT.

A few counts support this clone. The rearrangement uses TRBV2 and TRBJ2-2, with a weak D call TRBD2 (6 bases). V lost 4 bases to trimming and J lost 7 bases, with 16 bases between them. The CDR3 runs to 15 residues. Germline V gives CDR1 SNHLY, CDR2 FYNNEI. The CDR3 coding sequence is TGTGCCAGCAGTGTCAAGCGACTAGTCCGCGGGGAGCTGTTTTTT. Its protein is CASSVKRLVRGELFF.

This chain links TRBV15 with TRBJ1-2; 9 bases are a match to TRBD1. The CDR3 runs to 17 residues. Germline V gene data show CDR1 as LNHNV and CDR2 as YYDKDF (reference sequence). The V gene end was trimmed by 3 bases and the J gene end by 2 bases; junction bases not matched to a gene: 10. The CDR3 coding sequence is TGTGCCACCAGCAGCCCCGGCGGACAGGGGAGGAACTATGGCTACACCTTC. Encoded protein: CATSSPGGQGRNYGYTF.

The V call is TRBV11-2, the J call TRBJ2-3, with D perhaps matching TRBD1 (5 bases). Trimming cost V 5 bases and J 0 bases, with 12 bases left between them. CDR3 length equals 15 residues. The V gene's germline CDR1 is SGHAT and CDR2 FQNNGV. The CDR3 protein is CASSLRQSSTDTQYF. As DNA, the CDR3 is TGTGCCAGCAGCCTTAGACAGTCTAGCACAGATACGCAGTATTTT.

The count of this clone is one. The chain couples TRBV6-2 or TRBV6-3 to TRBJ1-5; tentative D call: TRBD1 (6 bases). Germline CDR1 is MNHEY and CDR2 is SVGEGT. V was clipped by 0 bases and J by 7 bases, with 16 bases between them. This CDR3 contains 16 residues. The CDR3 loop reads CASSYSGGRRAQPQHF. The CDR3 DNA sequence: TGTGCCAGCAGTTACTCGGGGGGGCGCCGGGCACAGCCCCAGCATTTT.

The V gene is TRBV18, the J gene TRBJ2-7; D is unresolved. V gave up 4 bases and J gave up 6 bases, with 10 bases separating them. The CDR3 loop spans 12 amino acids. From germline, CDR1 is KGHSH and CDR2 LQKENI. The CDR3 loop is CASSLYLSEQYF. For the CDR3, the DNA is TGTGCCAGCTCACTCTACCTAAGCGAGCAGTACTTC.

The gene calls are TRBV7-9 and TRBJ2-3, with a possible D match to TRBD2 (6 bases). CDR1 and CDR2 (germline): SEHNR, FQNEAQ (reference sequence). The CDR3 has 13 amino acids. V dropped 2 bases and J dropped 8 bases, with 11 bases sitting between them. This CDR3 is CASSLSDGSTQYF. CDR3 nucleotide sequence: TGTGCCAGCAGCTTAAGTGACGGGAGTACGCAGTATTTT. The full variable domain, completed using reference TRBV7-9 and TRBJ2-3, is DTGVSQNPRHKITKRGQNVTFRCDPISEHNRLYWYRQTLGQGPEFLTYFQNEAQLEKSRLLSDRFSAERPKGSFSTLEIQRTEQGDSAMYLCASSLSDGSTQYFGPGTRLTVL.

The rearrangement links TRBV2 to TRBJ2-2; 9 bases fit TRBD2. Germline CDR1 SNHLY, CDR2 FYNNEI. The CDR3 is 14 residues long. With 6 bases clipped from V and 4 bases from J, the junction kept 3 bases outside the gene matches. The DNA of the CDR3 is TGTGCCAGCAGACCTAGCGGGACCACCGGGGAGCTGTTTTTT. This codes for CASRPSGTTGELFF.

The V and J genes are TRBV30 and TRBJ2-2, with no clear D. The germline V gene has CDR1 GTSNPN and CDR2 SVGIG (reference sequence). This CDR3 is 15 amino acids long. Trimming removed 2 bases from V and 4 bases from J, with 14 bases in between. CDR3 coding DNA: TGTGCCTGGAGTTTCCTCCCGGAGTCCACCGGGGAGCTGTTTTTT. Its protein is CAWSFLPESTGELFF.

The rearrangement uses TRBV30 and TRBJ2-7; the match to TRBD2 covers 9 bases. The length of the CDR3 is 15 residues. Germline V gene sequence: CDR1 GTSNPN, CDR2 SVGIG (reference sequence). J lost 7 bases, V lost 0 bases, and 10 bases had no gene match. CDR3 protein: CAWSVGSGSKNEQYF. CDR3 coding DNA: TGTGCCTGGAGTGTAGGTAGCGGGAGCAAGAATGAGCAGTACTTC.

The chain's CDR3 is CASASGGGTLYAFF. In DNA form, the CDR3 reads TGTGCCAGCGCGTCAGGGGGAGGAACCCTATACGCTTTCTTT. This sequence joins TRBV5-6 and TRBJ1-1; TRBD1 matches at 7 bases. Trimming cost V 7 bases and J 11 bases; bases outside gene matches: 17. The germline CDR1 and CDR2 sequences are SGHDT and YYEEEE. This CDR3 has 14 residues.

The chain uses TRBV30 and TRBJ1-2; D ambiguous. Germline V gene lookup returns CDR1 GTSNPN and CDR2 SVGIG (reference sequence). Trimming removed 0 bases from V and 4 bases from J, with 6 bases in between. This CDR3 spans 12 amino acids. The CDR3 DNA sequence: TGTGCCTGGAGTGTATGGATCTATGGCTACACCTTC. It specifies CAWSVWIYGYTF.

This clone was observed a single time. CDR3 region: CASRLAQAFYGYTF. CDR3 nucleotides: TGTGCCAGCAGACTTGCACAGGCTTTCTATGGCTACACCTTC. The chain carries TRBV28 and TRBJ1-2; D perhaps matches TRBD1 (5 bases). V lost 6 bases and J 4 bases, leaving 15 bases between the germline ends. Germline V lookup: CDR1 MDHEN, CDR2 SYDVKM. This CDR3 has 14 amino acids.

The chain is built from TRBV9 and TRBJ2-1, with TRBD2 identical over 7 bases. CDR1 and CDR2 from the germline V gene are SGDLS and YYNGEE. V was clipped by 0 bases and J by 8 bases; unmatched bases: 11. The CDR3 covers 16 residues. The CDR3 reads CASSVATRTSRDEQFF. CDR3 coding DNA: TGTGCCAGCAGCGTAGCTACGCGGACTAGTCGTGATGAGCAGTTCTTC.

V gene TRBV6-5 combines with J gene TRBJ2-7, with TRBD1 matching over 7 bases. J lost 3 bases, V lost 5 bases, and 10 bases had no gene match. The V gene's germline CDR1 is MNHEY and CDR2 SVGAGI. The CDR3 consists of 15 residues. The CDR3 sequence: CASSHSGTALYEQYF. CDR3 nucleotide sequence: TGTGCCAGCAGTCATTCCGGGACAGCCCTCTACGAGCAGTACTTC.

The chain employs TRBV7-9 and TRBJ1-1, with 8 bases fitting TRBD1. There are 13 residues in the CDR3. V gave up 5 bases and J gave up 5 bases; unmatched junction bases: 4. The V gene's germline CDR1 is SEHNR and CDR2 FQNEAQ (reference sequence). The CDR3 spells CASSITGGTEAFF. The CDR3, as DNA: TGTGCCAGCAGCATAACAGGGGGTACTGAAGCTTTCTTT.

This rearrangement joins TRBV13 to TRBJ1-5; D is undetermined. The CDR3 contains 17 residues. Trimming removed 0 bases at V and 0 bases at J, with 12 bases between. Germline CDR1 is PRHDT and CDR2 is FYEKMQ (reference sequence). The CDR3 is CASSLGRSAYSNQPQHF. The CDR3 nucleotides read TGTGCCAGCAGCTTAGGCCGGTCAGCCTATAGCAATCAGCCCCAGCATTTT.

This clone was observed a single time. The CDR3 sequence is CASSLRGELFF. DNA for the CDR3: TGTGCCAGCAGTTTAAGAGGGGAGCTGTTTTTT. This chain connects TRBV27 to TRBJ2-2; no clear D gene. This CDR3 has 11 residues. Deletions cut 2 bases from V and 8 bases from J, with 3 bases between. From germline, CDR1 is MNHEY and CDR2 SMNVEV (reference sequence).